One sample yielded the 19 T cell receptor beta chains listed below, sequenced in a study of identical twins. A single record per CDR3 protein comes from TCRdb applying MiXCR to the 5' RACE reads. The sample includes around 680,000 distinct CDR3 sequences, roughly 8% of them seen just once. These records were also assigned to another study, of yellow fever vaccine responses in identical twins.

Sequences were obtained from PBMCs. These receptors originate from a woman between 18 and 29 years old in good health.

V and J are TRBV7-8 and TRBJ2-7; 8 nucleotides match TRBD2. V shed 1 base and J 6 bases; nucleotides not matched to a gene: 8. Per germline, CDR1 SGHVS and CDR2 FQNEAQ. This CDR3 is built from 15 residues. CDR3 in DNA: TGTGCCAGCAGCTTAGGAGGAGCGGGAGCTCCCGAGCAGTACTTC. This codes for CASSLGGAGAPEQYF.

This clonotype was observed a few times. The rearrangement links TRBV27 to TRBJ2-5; D is uncertain. V gave up 3 bases and J gave up 2 bases, with 16 bases separating them. This CDR3 is built from 16 residues. CDR1 is MNHEY and CDR2 is SMNVEV in the germline V gene (reference sequence). The CDR3 spells CASSLSYSTGQETQYF. The DNA of the CDR3 is TGTGCCAGCAGTTTGAGTTACTCCACCGGGCAAGAGACCCAGTACTTC.

This clonotype was counted between two and nine times. The chain couples TRBV20-1 to TRBJ2-3; TRBD1 might be the D (6 bases). Germline V CDR1 and CDR2: DFQATT, SNEGSKA (reference sequence). This CDR3 is built from 15 residues. The V end was cut by 0 bases, the J end by 1 base, with 11 bases between. The CDR3 here is CSARDRRGGTDTQYF. CDR3 DNA sequence: TGCAGTGCTAGAGACCGCAGGGGTGGCACAGATACGCAGTATTTT.

Many counts were recorded for this clonotype. The rearrangement uses TRBV12-3 or TRBV12-4 and TRBJ2-3, with D possibly being TRBD2 (5 bases). V dropped 1 base and J dropped 3 bases, with 11 bases sitting between them. The CDR3 sequence is 15 residues long. In DNA, the CDR3 is TGTGCCAGCAGTTTAGGAGGGCTTACTACAGATACGCAGTATTTT. This encodes CASSLGGLTTDTQYF.

This clonotype was found many times. The rearrangement joins TRBV7-9 to TRBJ1-1; possible D gene TRBD1, 6 bases. Germline assignment: CDR1 SEHNR and CDR2 FQNEAQ (reference sequence). The CDR3 totals 15 residues. Deletions cut 5 bases from V and 8 bases from J, with 21 bases between. In nucleotides, the CDR3 is TGTGCCAGCAGCCCCCAAGGGGGGGGCGCTGGGGAAGCTTTCTTT. It codes for CASSPQGGGAGEAFF.

The chain links TRBV20-1 to TRBJ2-1; 7 positions match TRBD2. V trimming: 0 bases; J trimming: 0 bases; junction bases outside the gene matches: 5. The CDR3 runs to 16 residues. Germline CDR1 is DFQATT and CDR2 is SNEGSKA (reference sequence). The chain's CDR3 is CSARDGTSVSYNEQFF. The DNA for the CDR3 is TGCAGTGCTAGAGATGGTACTAGCGTCTCCTACAATGAGCAGTTCTTC.

This clonotype was picked up one time. Here the CDR3 reads CATSERARDAETQYF. In DNA form, the CDR3 reads TGTGCCACCAGTGAGAGAGCAAGGGACGCAGAGACCCAGTACTTC. This rearrangement joins TRBV24-1 to TRBJ2-5, with D perhaps assigned TRBD1 or TRBD2 (5 bases each). The CDR3 totals 15 residues. Germline V gene sequence: CDR1 KGHDR, CDR2 SFDVKD. The germline V and J ends were trimmed by 4 bases and 4 bases, with 15 bases remaining between them.

The CDR3, as DNA: TGTGCCATCAGTGGTATGACGAACACGGACTATGGCTACACCTTC. Its translation: CAISGMTNTDYGYTF. The chain couples TRBV10-3 to TRBJ1-2, with D unclear. Germline V gene lookup returns CDR1 ENHRY and CDR2 SYGVKD. The CDR3 extends over 15 amino acids. V was clipped by 4 bases and J by 3 bases, with 15 bases between them.

Only a few counts were recorded for this clonotype. This rearrangement joins TRBV12-3 or TRBV12-4 to TRBJ1-2; weak D call: TRBD1 (5 bases). The CDR3 spans 14 residues. Trimming cost V 4 bases and J 4 bases, with 13 bases left between them. In DNA, the CDR3 is TGTGCCAGCAGTTATAGGGCGGGGGGCTATGGCTACACCTTC. Its translation is CASSYRAGGYGYTF.

This clonotype was seen at least ten times. V and J are TRBV11-2 and TRBJ2-1; a possible D gene is TRBD1 (6 bases). The V gene's germline CDR1 is SGHAT and CDR2 FQNNGV. V was pared by 6 bases and J by 9 bases, with 18 bases between. This CDR3 has 14 residues. The CDR3 here is CASSFLGALSEQFF. As DNA, the CDR3 is TGTGCCAGCAGTTTTCTGGGGGCCCTCAGTGAGCAGTTCTTC.

In this sample, this clonotype turned up many times. The chain is built from TRBV29-1 and TRBJ2-1; 8 bases are a match to TRBD2. Trimming removed 8 bases from V and 0 bases from J; junction bases left unmatched: 6. Per the germline V gene, CDR1 is SQVTM and CDR2 is ANQGSEA. The CDR3 totals 14 residues. CDR3 coding DNA: TGCAGCACAAGCGGGGGAAGCTCCTACAATGAGCAGTTCTTC. Translation gives CSTSGGSSYNEQFF.

V and J are TRBV6-1 and TRBJ2-6; possible D gene TRBD2, 6 bases. Germline assignment: CDR1 MNHNS and CDR2 SASEGT. V lost 5 bases, J lost 0 bases, and 11 bases lay in between. This CDR3 has 16 residues. CDR3 residues: CASSRGTSSGANVLTF. CDR3 sequence (DNA): TGTGCCAGCAGTCGTGGGACTTCCTCTGGGGCCAACGTCCTGACTTTC.

This chain connects TRBV29-1 to TRBJ2-7; D gene uncertain. V was pared by 5 bases and J by 3 bases, with 14 bases between. Germline lookup yields CDR1 SQVTM and CDR2 ANQGSEA. The CDR3 runs 13 residues. DNA for the CDR3: TGCAGCGTTCCCTCCGCTCGAGGCTACGAGCAGTACTTC. Encoded protein: CSVPSARGYEQYF.

The chain recombines TRBV20-1 with TRBJ2-3; D is undetermined. V lost 6 bases to trimming and J lost 1 base, with 17 bases between them. Germline CDR1 reads DFQATT; CDR2 reads SNEGSKA (reference sequence). This CDR3 is 15 amino acids long. The CDR3 nucleotides are TGCAGTGCCCTATTTCCCGGCCGGGGCACAGATACGCAGTATTTT. Protein product: CSALFPGRGTDTQYF.

This rearrangement joins TRBV4-1 to TRBJ2-1; possible D gene TRBD2, 6 bases. The CDR3 totals 16 residues. Trimming pared 4 bases from V and 0 bases from J, leaving 13 bases between. Germline V gene data show CDR1 as MGHRA and CDR2 as YSYEKL. In nucleotides, the CDR3 is TGCGCCAGCAGCCCCCTGGGGGGAGACTCCTACAATGAGCAGTTCTTC. This encodes CASSPLGGDSYNEQFF.

This clonotype was found many times. This chain links TRBV5-1 with TRBJ2-7, with 8 positions matching TRBD1. There are 14 residues in the CDR3. After removal of 7 bases from V and 3 bases from J, the junction contained 9 bases not matched to a gene. Looked up from germline, CDR1 is SGHRS and CDR2 is YFSETQ. CDR3 DNA: TGCGCCAGCCGCCGCGGACAGGGTATCTACGAGCAGTACTTC. This codes for CASRRGQGIYEQYF.

The CDR3 DNA reads as TGTGCCAGCAGGGAGAGCGGCTATGGCTACACCTTC. Translation: CASRESGYGYTF. The chain uses TRBV12-3 or TRBV12-4 and TRBJ1-2; D is unclear. V gave up 6 bases and J gave up 4 bases, with 9 bases separating them. This CDR3 is 12 amino acids long.

The chain couples TRBV7-9 to TRBJ2-5, with TRBD1 as a possible D gene (5 bases). V gave up 2 bases and J gave up 5 bases, with 15 bases separating them. Per the germline V gene, CDR1 is SEHNR and CDR2 is FQNEAQ (reference sequence). The CDR3 totals 15 residues. The CDR3 nucleotides are TGTGCCAGCAGCTTAAACTGGCAGGGAAAGGAGACCCAGTACTTC. It yields the protein CASSLNWQGKETQYF.

The V call is TRBV10-1, the J call TRBJ2-4; perhaps TRBD2 as D (6 bases). The germline V gene has CDR1 WNHNN and CDR2 SYGVQD (reference sequence). Trimming removed 6 bases at V and 9 bases at J, with 27 bases between. The CDR3 runs 17 residues. The CDR3 is CASRWTNFDFSGGIQYF. The CDR3 coding sequence is TGCGCCAGCAGGTGGACTAATTTCGACTTCTCAGGAGGCATTCAGTACTTC.